The clone carrying this T cell receptor beta chain has ten or more counts. The CDR3 has 14 amino acids. Germline CDR1 is MNHEY and CDR2 is SVGEGT. V was shortened by 7 bases and J by 0 bases, with 10 bases between the two germline ends. These data are taken from a study of T cells in Graves' hyperthyroidism and ophthalmopathy. RNA transcripts were the template for amplifying TCR beta CDR3 regions. Carried out on the TCR CDR3, a first-round RT-PCR used the HTBI primer set. A single record per CDR3 protein comes from TCRdb applying MiXCR to the multiplex PCR reads. The table records 300,000 to 400,000 distinct CDR3 sequences, 21% of them present only once.

V is TRBV6-2 or TRBV6-3 and J is TRBJ1-3; TRBD1 is a possible D gene (5 bases). The clonotype comes from a woman aged 45-65 years with Graves' hyperthyroidism. Sequencing input: blood. CDR3 loop: CASKRQSSGNTIYF. In DNA, the CDR3 is TGTGCCAGCAAACGACAGAGCTCTGGAAACACCATATATTTT.